This record covers a single TCR beta chain. Its recognized antigen is unknown. No clone much larger than this one lies a single base away; base qualities are absent. The CDR3 holds 15 amino acids from the cysteine to the phenylalanine. The read is trimmed to its CDR3 DNA, 45 bases read in frame from base 1. Germline trimming amounts to 4 bases on V and 3 bases on J, with 9 as the count of junction bases outside the gene matches. In the germline V gene, CDR1 corresponds to SGHRS and CDR2 to YFSETQ. The immunoSEQ Assay, a bias-controlled multiplex PCR, was used to amplify TCRbeta CDR3 regions from genomic DNA. The source study handled its data this way. The number of nucleated cells in each sample was estimated from the amplification of reference gene primers within the assay. To quantify the absolute abundance of each unique TCRbeta CDR3 rearrangement, sequence reads were collapsed and filtered. For each sample, productive Simpson clonality was calculated as the square root of Simpson's diversity index over productive rearrangements. Held by TCRdb, this immuneACCESS table contains in-frame sequences only and omits some clones. Under half of the omission traces to an unresolved V gene where checked; the cause of the rest is unknown. Clone size and V and J calls were adopted from that table, with D and trimming inferred from the DNA. The sample has some 210,000 clones on record, 88% of them singletons. In total, the top ten clones hold roughly 6.2% of the sample.

This entry comes from a study of blood T cell repertoires in COVID-19 (dated by TCRdb to 2018 to 2020). Some background on the complete study: Collaborator samples came from the United States, Italy and Spain and covered acute and convalescent phases of COVID-19. The material from the prospective study consisted of cDNA or gDNA derived from T cells, B-cell-depleted T cells, or PBMCs. Subjects who had been exposed to COVID-19, were actively infected with it, or had recovered from it provided the deeply sampled blood TCRbeta repertoires that made up the dataset. The repertoires were released in a freely available public database meant as a resource for research on the immune response to SARS-CoV-2. The samples were drawn from the first 160 participants of the ongoing ImmuneRACE study and from under 1,500 subjects provided by 6 global collaborators. Sample metadata almost always included a de-identified subject ID, COVID-19 status, age in years and sex. Where available, HLA class I and class II types were taken from metadata supplied by the sample provider and were not determined by assay-based typing. What the work shows at the level of the full study, not this receptor alone: The quantity of clinical and demographic metadata differed by source and by participant and was supplied without curation.

Samples from volunteer blood donors who had recovered from COVID-19 were contributed by a second Seattle source. The collaborating institutions used their own protocols to collect whole blood in K2EDTA tubes. Collaborator samples were shipped for TCRbeta analysis as frozen whole blood, isolated PBMCs, or DNA extracted from either sample type. This TCR was sampled from a woman aged 40-49 years who had recovered from COVID-19. In this chain, TRBV5-1 is recombined with TRBJ1-2; 7 central bases correspond to TRBD1. The source material was peripheral blood. The CDR3 sequence is CASSLGGRGDYGYTF. The sequence in DNA is TGCGCCAGCAGCCTAGGGGGCAGGGGGGACTATGGCTACACCTTC.